The next 13 T cell receptor beta chains were all read from a single sample in a study of cytomegalovirus exposure and HLA in healthy donors. Profiling relied on immunoSEQ multiplex PCR, and the TCRdb table lists in-frame clones only, not all of them. The sample lists 95,000 to 150,000 clones; around nine tenths were seen once. Sequencing was done on a sample of PBMCs. These TCRs come from a woman under 30 in good health and CMV-seropositive.

The V and J genes are TRBV6-4 and TRBJ2-1; possible D gene TRBD2, 6 bases. The CDR3 has 13 residues. V dropped 6 bases and J dropped 7 bases, with 13 bases sitting between them. Looked up from germline, CDR1 is MRHNA and CDR2 is SNTAGT. CDR3: CASSTGLQNEQFF. The DNA of the CDR3 is TGTGCCAGCAGCACGGGACTTCAGAATGAGCAGTTCTTC.

This clone was observed once. CDR3 sequence: CASSSGTSGGGSTGELFF. The CDR3 DNA is TGCGCCAGCAGCTCCGGGACTAGCGGGGGTGGTAGCACCGGGGAGCTGTTTTTT. The J gene is TRBJ2-2, the V gene TRBV5-1, with 14 bases aligning to TRBD2. Germline-derived CDR1 and CDR2 are SGHRS and YFSETQ. The V and J ends lost 3 bases and 4 bases, in that order; junction bases with no gene match: 8. The length of the CDR3 is 18 residues.

V is TRBV25-1 and J is TRBJ1-2; 8 bases line up with TRBD1. The CDR3 runs 14 residues. Germline CDR1 is MGHDK and CDR2 is SYGVNS. V shed 4 bases and J 8 bases; nucleotides not matched to a gene: 9. The CDR3 nucleotides read TGTGCCAGCAGTGCCTGGACAGGGTTGGGGGGCTACACCTTC. Amino acids: CASSAWTGLGGYTF.

The sample holds a few counts of this clone. The chain recombines TRBV30 with TRBJ1-1, with D uncertain. This CDR3 is built from 12 residues. Germline CDR1 reads GTSNPN; CDR2 reads SVGIG (reference sequence). V shed 0 bases and J shed 7 bases, with 9 bases lying between them. The CDR3 protein is CAWSVRPVEAFF. CDR3 nucleotide sequence: TGTGCCTGGAGTGTACGTCCGGTTGAAGCTTTCTTT.

Turning to this clone: At one of its ends the junction is not consistent with the germline gene, which may arise from a read error. The chain has TRBV7-7 and TRBJ2-1, with D possibly being TRBD2 (5 bases). Germline lookup yields CDR1 SSHAT and CDR2 FNYEAQ (reference sequence). This CDR3 is built from 15 residues. The CDR3 region has the DNA TGTGCTAGCAGCGCTAACAGAGGGCTGAACAATGAGCAGTTCTTC. As protein: CASSANRGLNNEQFF.

The V and J genes are TRBV5-1 and TRBJ1-6; 9 nucleotides align to TRBD1. CDR1 and CDR2 from the germline V gene are SGHRS and YFSETQ. Losses at the gene ends were 4 bases for V and 8 bases for J; bases not matched to a gene: 7. This CDR3 has 15 amino acids. CDR3 in DNA: TGCGCCAGCAGCCAGAACAGGGGGCTGGATTCACCCCTCCACTTT. This codes for CASSQNRGLDSPLHF. The full variable domain, rest sourced from reference TRBV5-1 and TRBJ1-6, is KAGVTQTPRYLIKTRGQQVTLSCSPISGHRSVSWYQQTPGQGLQFLFEYFSETQRNKGNFPGRFSGRQFSNSRSEMNVSTLELGDSALYLCASSQNRGLDSPLHFGNGTRLTVT.

The rearrangement joins TRBV5-4 to TRBJ2-1, with D perhaps matching TRBD2 (5 bases). Trimming took 5 bases from V and 6 from J, leaving 9 bases between them. The CDR3 extends over 12 amino acids. Germline CDR1 SGHNT, CDR2 YYREEE (reference sequence). The CDR3: CASRGASNEQFF. The CDR3 DNA reads as TGTGCCAGCAGGGGAGCCTCCAATGAGCAGTTCTTC.

The chain uses TRBV30 and TRBJ1-3; 7 bases are a match to TRBD1. V dropped 5 bases and J dropped 1; count of bases not matched to a gene: 8. Germline V gene sequence: CDR1 GTSNPN, CDR2 SVGIG (reference sequence). The CDR3 sequence is 15 residues long. The CDR3 bases are TGTGCCTGGGGGCCGGGACAGAATTCTGGAAACACCATATATTTT. This codes for CAWGPGQNSGNTIYF.

Points on this clone: Other DNA sequences in the same sample also yield this CDR3. This rearrangement joins TRBV5-1 to TRBJ2-5, with D tentatively TRBD2 (6 bases). CDR1 SGHRS and CDR2 YFSETQ come from the germline V gene. This CDR3 comprises 14 residues. V lost 0 bases and J 2 bases, leaving 8 bases between the germline ends. DNA of the CDR3: TGCGCCAGCAGCTTGGTGGGGGGACAAGAGACCCAGTACTTC. This gives the protein CASSLVGGQETQYF.

The chain combines TRBV11-3 with TRBJ1-5, with 7 bases lining up with TRBD1. The J segment lost 6 bases and the V segment lost 5 bases, leaving 4 bases of the junction unmatched. Germline values: CDR1 SGHNT, CDR2 YENEEA. CDR3 size: 13 residues. CDR3 amino acids: CASSPGGTQPQHF. The DNA of the CDR3 is TGTGCCAGCAGCCCAGGGGGGACTCAGCCCCAGCATTTT.

V usage is TRBV5-1 and J usage is TRBJ2-1, with 13 bases that match TRBD2. The CDR3 spans 17 residues. J lost 2 bases, V lost 0 bases, and 2 bases had no gene match. Germline assignment: CDR1 SGHRS and CDR2 YFSETQ. The CDR3 here is CASSLGGLAGTYNEQFF. The CDR3 DNA is TGCGCCAGCAGCTTGGGGGGACTAGCGGGAACCTACAATGAGCAGTTCTTC.

CDR3 DNA: TGCGCCAGCAGCCAAGGAGCCGGGACAGGGGTAACTGAAGCTTTCTTT. Amino acids: CASSQGAGTGVTEAFF. The chain combines TRBV4-3 with TRBJ1-1; 10 nucleotides match TRBD1. The CDR3 length is 16 residues. The junction had 7 bases not matched to a gene; V was cut back by 1 base and J by 5 bases. Germline assignment: CDR1 LGHNA and CDR2 YSLEER.

This clone was seen a handful of times. The chain combines TRBV2 with TRBJ2-6; D unclear. The germline V and J ends were trimmed by 4 bases and 0 bases, with 4 bases remaining between them. Germline V lookup: CDR1 SNHLY, CDR2 FYNNEI. The CDR3 is made up of 14 amino acids. The CDR3 DNA follows: TGTGCCAGCAGTGCATTCTCTGGGGCCAACGTCCTGACTTTC. This encodes CASSAFSGANVLTF.